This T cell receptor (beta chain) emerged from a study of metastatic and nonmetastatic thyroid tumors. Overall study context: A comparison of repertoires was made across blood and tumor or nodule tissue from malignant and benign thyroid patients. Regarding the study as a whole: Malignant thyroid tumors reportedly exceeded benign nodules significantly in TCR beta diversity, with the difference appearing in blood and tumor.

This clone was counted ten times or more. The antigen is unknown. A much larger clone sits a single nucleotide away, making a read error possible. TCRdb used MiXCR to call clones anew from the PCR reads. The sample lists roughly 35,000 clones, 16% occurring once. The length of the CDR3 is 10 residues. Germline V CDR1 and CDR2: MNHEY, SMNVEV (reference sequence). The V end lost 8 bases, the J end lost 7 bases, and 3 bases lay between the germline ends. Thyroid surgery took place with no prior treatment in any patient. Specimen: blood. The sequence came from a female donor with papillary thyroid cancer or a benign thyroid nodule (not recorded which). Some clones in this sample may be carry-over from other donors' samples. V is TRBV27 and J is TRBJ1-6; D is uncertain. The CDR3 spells CASWNSPLHF. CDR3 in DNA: TGTGCCAGCTGGAATTCACCCCTCCACTTT.